This T cell receptor beta chain stems from a study of long-term antiretroviral therapy in people with HIV. Study in general: Some samples came about a decade before the 2015 immediate-ART recommendation, and these were the earliest.

Treatment of all HIV participants took place in the United States. Survey-level immunoSEQ v3.0 assays were run. Produced via immunoSEQ multiplex PCR; TCRdb's table is partial and in-frame only. The table has some 30,000 clones, about 98% seen once; the top ten hold under 2.5%. Source: unsorted PBMCs, taken 7.6 years after starting antiretroviral therapy. The receptor's source is a man in his thirties or forties with HIV.

CDR3 sequence: CAISEGDGYEQYF. CDR3 coding DNA: TGTGCCATCAGTGAAGGGGACGGATACGAGCAGTACTTC. The rearrangement joins TRBV10-3 to TRBJ2-7; D is tentatively TRBD1 or TRBD2 (5 bases each). This CDR3 spans 13 amino acids. V dropped 3 bases and J dropped 4 bases, with 10 bases sitting between them. In germline, CDR1 is ENHRY, CDR2 SYGVKD.